The source of this T cell receptor beta chain is a study of pediatric ulcerative colitis. Study-wide points: Ulcerative colitis patients shared more blood-rectal clones than controls.

CDR1 is SGHRS, CDR2 YFSETQ, per germline. The CDR3 consists of 15 residues. Trimming stripped 0 bases from V and 2 bases from J, with 10 bases between. As concerns this clone: Its antigen is not identified.

The survey-level immunoSEQ assay was used. Libraries were prepared by immunoSEQ multiplex PCR; TCRdb keeps only in-frame clonotypes and omits some of them. Among tens of thousands of clones, around 87% were seen once, and the ten largest hold about 1.5%. J is TRBJ2-3 and V is TRBV5-1, with D unresolved. Sequencing was performed on blood. The sequence was collected from a boy younger than 18 who was a control in a study of pediatric ulcerative colitis. CDR3 sequence (DNA): TGCGCCAGCAGCTTGGGTCCGAGCAACACAGATACGCAGTATTTT. Translated, it gives CASSLGPSNTDTQYF.